Presented here are 27 T cell receptor beta chains from one specimen sequenced in a study of post-analysis software for immune sequencing data. Their target antigens are unknown. Overall study findings and caveats: Controls showed lower frequencies than patients for four to six TRBV segments, and TRBV5-6, TRBV5-1 and TRBV20-1 were among these.

Prepared TCR beta cDNA libraries contained unique molecular identifiers. MiXCR, run by TCRdb on the PCR reads, gives a single entry per CDR3 protein. Of hundreds of thousands of distinct CDR3 sequences in the sample, 25% to 30% were seen once. The sample was blood. Receptors originate from a girl aged 10-17 years with multiple sclerosis.

There are a few counts of this clonotype. The rearrangement links TRBV4-1 to TRBJ2-1, with TRBD2 identical over 10 bases. From germline, CDR1 is MGHRA and CDR2 YSYEKL. The CDR3 contains 16 residues. V gave up 4 bases and J gave up 8 bases; unmatched junction bases: 11. Here the CDR3 reads CASSRDGLADLDEQFF. The DNA for the CDR3 is TGCGCCAGCAGCCGAGATGGACTAGCGGACTTGGATGAGCAGTTCTTC.

The chain couples TRBV28 to TRBJ1-4, with 7 nucleotides matching TRBD1. This CDR3 spans 15 amino acids. With 4 bases clipped from V and 7 bases from J, the junction kept 9 bases outside the gene matches. Germline CDR1 MDHEN, CDR2 SYDVKM. The DNA of the CDR3 is TGTGCCAGCAGTTCCAAAGGGGGCTACATTGAAAAACTGTTTTTT. Translated, it gives CASSSKGGYIEKLFF. Using reference TRBV28 and TRBJ1-4 for the parts outside the CDR3, the full variable domain is DVKVTQSSRYLVKRTGEKVFLECVQDMDHENMFWYRQDPGLGLRLIYFSYDVKMKEKGDIPEGYSVSREKKERFSLILESASTNQTSMYLCASSSKGGYIEKLFFGSGTQLSVL.

The J gene is TRBJ2-7, the V gene TRBV29-1; 7 bases match TRBD1. The CDR3 runs to 13 residues. V lost 4 bases, J lost 3 bases, and 6 bases stayed unmatched. Germline CDR1 and CDR2: SQVTM and ANQGSEA. DNA of the CDR3: TGCAGCGTTGTAGGGACAGAGAACTACGAGCAGTACTTC. Residues: CSVVGTENYEQYF.

This chain connects TRBV5-1 to TRBJ1-2; the D gene is possibly TRBD1 (5 bases). V lost 6 bases and J lost 2, with 17 bases in between. Germline V gives CDR1 SGHRS, CDR2 YFSETQ. The CDR3 sequence is 15 residues long. CDR3 DNA: TGCGCCAGCAAAGAAGGTGGTCGGGGGAACTATGGCTACACCTTC. Translation gives CASKEGGRGNYGYTF. Filled out from reference TRBV5-1 and TRBJ1-2, the complete variable domain reads KAGVTQTPRYLIKTRGQQVTLSCSPISGHRSVSWYQQTPGQGLQFLFEYFSETQRNKGNFPGRFSGRQFSNSRSEMNVSTLELGDSALYLCASKEGGRGNYGYTFGSGTRLTVV.

V gene TRBV3-1 combines with J gene TRBJ1-1; D uncertain. Trimming cost V 5 bases and J 6 bases, with 13 bases left between them. Looked up from germline, CDR1 is LGHDT and CDR2 is YNNKEL (reference sequence). The CDR3 loop spans 13 amino acids. The CDR3 bases are TGTGCCAGCAGCTATAAGTGGGGTGCTGAAGCTTTCTTT. Translation gives CASSYKWGAEAFF.

V is TRBV3-1 and J is TRBJ2-5; perhaps TRBD2 as D (6 bases). Germline CDR1 is LGHDT and CDR2 is YNNKEL (reference sequence). The CDR3 covers 14 residues. The germline V and J ends were trimmed by 1 base and 4 bases, with 10 bases remaining between them. The CDR3 DNA is TGTGCCAGCAGCCAAGGTATCGGGGGAGAGACCCAGTACTTC. It codes for CASSQGIGGETQYF.

This clonotype was counted only a few times. A much larger clone lies one base from this, so it may be a read error. The J gene is TRBJ2-3, the V gene TRBV9, with D possibly matching TRBD2 (5 bases). V lost 4 bases, J lost 2 bases, and 11 bases lay in between. There are 14 residues in the CDR3. Germline lookup yields CDR1 SGDLS and CDR2 YYNGEE. CDR3 amino acids: CASSSSGPTDTQYF. The CDR3 nucleotides read TGTGCCAGCAGCTCGAGCGGTCCCACAGATACGCAGTATTTT.

This chain uses TRBV12-3 or TRBV12-4 with TRBJ2-5, with 11 bases identical to TRBD2. Trimming at V came to 4 bases and at J to 1 base, leaving 8 bases not matched to a gene. The CDR3 is made up of 17 amino acids. In nucleotides, the CDR3 is TGTGCCAGCAGTTCTCTAGCGGGGGGCCGATTCCAAGAGACCCAGTACTTC. Translated, it gives CASSSLAGGRFQETQYF.

In this sample, this clonotype turned up a few times. The V gene is TRBV11-2, the J gene TRBJ2-1; TRBD1 matches at 10 bases. The germline gives CDR1 SGHAT, CDR2 FQNNGV. With 1 base clipped from V and 7 bases from J, the junction kept 4 bases outside the gene matches. This CDR3 region has 15 residues. CDR3 sequence (DNA): TGTGCCAGCAGCTTAGGGAGGACAGGGGGGAATGAGCAGTTCTTC. Amino acid sequence: CASSLGRTGGNEQFF.

The J gene is TRBJ2-4, the V gene TRBV7-2; 10 bases agree with TRBD2. The J call is in doubt because the DNA end fits TRBJ2-5 better. CDR1 is SGHTA and CDR2 is FQGNSA in the germline V gene. This CDR3 is 18 amino acids long. CDR3 loop: CASSLVGGRLAGVETQYF. CDR3 sequence (DNA): TGTGCCAGCAGCTTAGTAGGTGGGCGGCTAGCGGGGGTTGAGACCCAGTACTTC.

This clonotype was seen a handful of times. This chain links TRBV7-2 with TRBJ1-1, with TRBD1 matching over 9 bases. CDR1 is SGHTA, CDR2 FQGNSA, per germline. V shed 4 bases, J shed 2 bases, and the junction held 5 bases outside the gene matches. The CDR3 sequence is 15 residues long. The CDR3 spells CASSWRTGANTEAFF. The CDR3 DNA sequence: TGTGCCAGCAGCTGGAGGACAGGGGCCAACACTGAAGCTTTCTTT.

This clonotype was observed a few times. As DNA, the CDR3 is TGTGCCAGCAAGTCCGGGGACGAGCAGTACTTC. Its translation: CASKSGDEQYF. J is TRBJ2-7 and V is TRBV27; perhaps TRBD2 as D (5 bases). V was trimmed by 7 bases and J by 5 bases, leaving 9 bases between them. The CDR3 consists of 11 residues. Per germline, CDR1 MNHEY and CDR2 SMNVEV (reference sequence).

A few counts support this clonotype. The CDR3 DNA sequence: TGTGCCAGCAGTGGGGACAGGGGAATCTACGAGCAGTACTTC. Amino acid sequence: CASSGDRGIYEQYF. The J gene is TRBJ2-7, the V gene TRBV6-1, with 10 bases identical to TRBD1. V lost 4 bases, J lost 3 bases, and 3 bases stayed unmatched. Germline V lookup: CDR1 MNHNS, CDR2 SASEGT. CDR3 length: 14 residues.

The table lists this clonotype with a few counts. V and J are TRBV6-1 and TRBJ1-1; 8 bases are shared with TRBD1. V was pared by 6 bases and J by 4 bases, with 19 bases of the junction left unmatched. Germline lookup yields CDR1 MNHNS and CDR2 SASEGT. CDR3 length: 18 residues. The CDR3 sequence is CASSQGVLAGGEGTEAFF. The CDR3 nucleotides are TGTGCCAGCAGCCAAGGGGTCTTGGCAGGGGGCGAAGGCACTGAAGCTTTCTTT.

The chain recombines TRBV20-1 with TRBJ2-5; 10 nucleotides align to TRBD2. Germline V gene data show CDR1 as DFQATT and CDR2 as SNEGSKA (reference sequence). With V trimmed by 3 bases and J by 4 bases, 5 bases remained unmatched. The CDR3 totals 14 residues. CDR3 residues: CSASFLAGVETQYF. In DNA, the CDR3 is TGCAGTGCTAGTTTTCTAGCGGGAGTAGAGACCCAGTACTTC.

The chain employs TRBV20-1 and TRBJ2-2; 9 bases line up with TRBD1. V gave up 6 bases and J gave up 6 bases; unmatched junction bases: 5. Per the germline V gene, CDR1 is DFQATT and CDR2 is SNEGSKA (reference sequence). The CDR3 has 13 amino acids. The CDR3 loop is CSAERQGAGELFF. DNA for the CDR3: TGCAGTGCCGAACGACAGGGGGCCGGGGAGCTGTTTTTT.

The J gene is TRBJ1-1, the V gene TRBV6-5; D is perhaps TRBD1 (5 bases). Germline loops: CDR1 MNHEY, CDR2 SVGAGI. This CDR3 spans 14 amino acids. Trimming shortened V by 5 bases and J by 5 bases, and 15 bases separated the two germline ends. Here the CDR3 DNA reads TGTGCCAGCAGTAGAGTCGGGGGTTGGACTGAAGCTTTCTTT. It yields the protein CASSRVGGWTEAFF.

V is TRBV5-5 and J is TRBJ2-5; 10 bases match TRBD1. Trimming at V came to 4 bases and at J to 5 bases, leaving 11 bases not matched to a gene. The CDR3 has 16 amino acids. Per the germline V gene, CDR1 is SGHKS and CDR2 is YYEKEE (reference sequence). The CDR3 loop is CASSPPGQGIRETQYF. CDR3 DNA: TGTGCCAGCAGCCCTCCGGGACAGGGGATTAGGGAGACCCAGTACTTC.

The gene calls are TRBV20-1 and TRBJ2-1, with 8 positions matching TRBD1. Germline CDR1 DFQATT, CDR2 SNEGSKA (reference sequence). V shed 3 bases, J shed 5 bases, and the junction held 9 bases outside the gene matches. This CDR3 has 15 amino acids. CDR3 nucleotides: TGCAGTGCTAGCATGGACAGGGAGTATAACAATGAGCAGTTCTTC. Its protein is CSASMDREYNNEQFF.

CDR3 protein: CASSASNTGELFF. For the CDR3, the DNA is TGTGCCAGCAGCGCATCTAACACCGGGGAGCTGTTTTTT. This sequence joins TRBV9 and TRBJ2-2; no reliable D call. V was shortened by 3 bases and J by 2 bases, with 5 bases between the two germline ends. Germline V gives CDR1 SGDLS, CDR2 YYNGEE. CDR3 length: 13 residues.

The chain combines TRBV6-2 or TRBV6-3 with TRBJ2-7, with D perhaps TRBD2 (6 bases). CDR1 is MNHEY, CDR2 SVGEGT, per germline. The CDR3 sequence is 18 residues long. V was shortened by 2 bases and J by 0 bases, with 20 bases between the two germline ends. CDR3 DNA sequence: TGTGCCAGCAGTTACATATTGAGGGCGGAGCGGGTCTCCTACGAGCAGTACTTC. Its translation is CASSYILRAERVSYEQYF.

This clonotype was recorded a few times. The chain is built from TRBV12-3 or TRBV12-4 and TRBJ2-7, with a weak D call TRBD2 (6 bases). V shed 6 bases and J shed 5 bases, with 11 bases lying between them. The CDR3 runs to 12 residues. The CDR3 nucleotides read TGTGCCAGCAGGTTGGGGGGTAACGAGCAGTACTTC. Translating gives CASRLGGNEQYF.

This clonotype showed up just a few times. The gene calls are TRBV9 and TRBJ1-2; the D gene is possibly TRBD1 (6 bases). The V end lost 4 bases, the J end lost 8 bases, and 12 bases lay between the germline ends. Germline V gene sequence: CDR1 SGDLS, CDR2 YYNGEE. The CDR3 runs to 12 residues. The CDR3 protein is CASSTRTEGYTF. The CDR3 DNA reads TGTGCCAGCAGCACCCGGACAGAAGGCTACACCTTC.

The chain recombines TRBV7-2 with TRBJ2-3, with TRBD2 matching over 10 bases. Per germline, CDR1 SGHTA and CDR2 FQGNSA. The V and J ends lost 4 bases and 5 bases, in that order; junction bases with no gene match: 9. This CDR3 has 16 residues. The CDR3 here is CASSSKSGGAGDTQYF. In nucleotides, the CDR3 is TGTGCCAGCAGCTCTAAAAGCGGGGGGGCCGGAGATACGCAGTATTTT.

This rearrangement joins TRBV7-9 to TRBJ1-4, with 10 bases aligning to TRBD1. Trimming at V came to 4 bases and at J to 8 bases, leaving 4 bases not matched to a gene. Germline CDR1 SEHNR, CDR2 FQNEAQ (reference sequence). The CDR3 has 14 amino acids. The CDR3 DNA follows: TGTGCCAGCAGCTCCTCGGGACAGGGGGAAAAACTGTTTTTT. This codes for CASSSSGQGEKLFF.

This chain uses TRBV20-1 with TRBJ2-1, with 8 bases that match TRBD2. Germline-derived CDR1 and CDR2 are DFQATT and SNEGSKA (reference sequence). The CDR3 extends over 15 amino acids. The junction had 8 bases not matched to a gene; V was cut back by 0 bases and J by 7 bases. The DNA for the CDR3 is TGCAGTGCTAGAGAAACGGGAGGGCCAGGGAATGAGCAGTTCTTC. As protein: CSARETGGPGNEQFF.

V gene TRBV5-1 combines with J gene TRBJ1-1, with 7 bases that match TRBD1. Trimming cost V 0 bases and J 3 bases; bases outside gene matches: 11. The CDR3 covers 17 residues. Germline values: CDR1 SGHRS, CDR2 YFSETQ. The CDR3 region has the DNA TGCGCCAGCAGCTTGGAAGGCAGGGGGATAATTTACACTGAAGCTTTCTTT. Encoded protein: CASSLEGRGIIYTEAFF.